Described below is a single T cell receptor (beta chain) sequence and its context. Trimming at V came to 0 bases and at J to 6 bases, leaving 5 bases not matched to a gene. This CDR3 has 16 residues. Germline V gene sequence: CDR1 SGDLS, CDR2 YYNGEE. The data originate from a study of blood T cell repertoires in COVID-19. Background on the study: Donors in the United States, Italy and Spain gave samples during acute or convalescent COVID-19. From T cells, B-cell-depleted T cells, or PBMCs came the material, which was cDNA or gDNA.

Methods used by the authors: The authors estimated nucleated cell counts from reference gene primer amplification. Sequencing used immunoSEQ multiplex PCR; TCRdb keeps in-frame clones, though not all of them. D and trimming come from the DNA, and the V and J calls and clone size come from that table. This sample has approximately 100,000 clones, with around 83% found just once. Sequencing was done on a sample of peripheral blood. The sequence derives from an elderly woman with active or convalescent COVID-19. The rearrangement links TRBV9 to TRBJ2-2, with 10 nucleotides matching TRBD2. For the CDR3, the DNA is TGTGCCAGCAGCGTAGTGATAGCGGGAGGCCCCGGGGAGCTGTTTTTT. It encodes CASSVVIAGGPGELFF.